These T cell receptor beta chains were read from a single sample in a study of PD-L1 blockade in urothelial cancer. Sequencing used immunoSEQ multiplex PCR; TCRdb keeps in-frame clones, though not all of them. The table has 80,000 to 90,000 clones, 85% to 90% seen once. Sequenced here: PBMCs, sampled around atezolizumab (anti-PD-L1) treatment. These receptors came from a man aged 55 to 69 with urothelial cancer. CDR3s include the opening cysteine and the closing phenylalanine or tryptophan. D genes are given only for firm matches. The listing skips clone size in some rows; elsewhere it reads once, few, many or a size class.

cdr3_nt	cdr3_aa	d_call	v_call	j_call	clone_size
TGTGCCAGCAGTTTACGGCTAGCGGAAGACAATGAGCAGTTCTTC	CASSLRLAEDNEQFF	TRBD2	TRBV27	TRBJ2-1	.
TGTGCCTCCGAAGGAGAACAGGTTTCAGCCAATCAGCCCCAGCATTTT	CASEGEQVSANQPQHF	.	TRBV2	TRBJ1-5	.
TGTGCCAGCAGCTTAGGGACAGGGCTATCCACAGATACGCAGTATTTT	CASSLGTGLSTDTQYF	TRBD1	TRBV5-6	TRBJ2-3	.
TGTGCCAGCCCCCCCCGTGCAGGGCCGGGCCAGCCCCAGCATTTT	CASPPRAGPGQPQHF	.	TRBV6-1	TRBJ1-5	.
TGTGCCAGCGAAAGCTATCGGGGTGTTCCGGCGAGGACTAACTATGGCTACACCTTC	CASESYRGVPARTNYGYTF	.	TRBV19	TRBJ1-2	.
TGTGCCATCAGTGAGTCAGGGGAGGGCAATGAGCAGTTCTTC	CAISESGEGNEQFF	TRBD2	TRBV10-3	TRBJ2-1	few
TGCGCCAGCAGCCAAGAAACAGGATTTGGCCAGCCCCAGCATTTT	CASSQETGFGQPQHF	.	TRBV4-1	TRBJ1-5	.
TGTGCCAGCAGCCTAGGGTTCGGGGAGACCCAGTACTTC	CASSLGFGETQYF	.	TRBV7-2	TRBJ2-5	.
TGCGCCAGCAGCTTACTAGCGGGAGGTTCGGGAGGCACCGGGGAGCTGTTTTTT	CASSLLAGGSGGTGELFF	TRBD2	TRBV5-1	TRBJ2-2	.
TGTGCCAGTAGTATAGAGGGAGGGGTTGAGTACAATGAGCAGTTCTTC	CASSIEGGVEYNEQFF	TRBD2	TRBV19	TRBJ2-1	.
TGTGCCAGCAAGGAGTTGAACACTGAAGCTTTCTTT	CASKELNTEAFF	.	TRBV2	TRBJ1-1	.